This TCR beta chain emerged from a study of vaccination and CD4 T cells after COVID-19. Across the study: Blood was drawn a median roughly 67 days post second dose, range 14 to 241. Every culture used as a control got a CEFX pool, an HIV-1 Nef pool, or no peptide.

Sequencing of DNA taken from cultured CD4+ T cells relied on the Oncomine TCR Beta short-read assay. MiXCR, run by TCRdb on the PCR reads, gives a single entry per CDR3 protein. This sample has about 19,000 distinct CDR3 sequences, with about 43% found just once. With respect to this clonotype: Its antigen is unknown.

As to treatment: approximately 9-day PBMC culture with coronavirus spike peptide pools or control peptides (ViraFEST assay). The CDR3 covers 15 residues. The V gene lost 5 bases and the J gene lost 10 bases, with 20 bases spanning the gap. Germline V CDR1 and CDR2: SGHTA, FQGNSA. The sequences come from CD4+ T cells from blood, cultured in vitro, collected after SARS-CoV-2 vaccination. V is TRBV7-2 and J is TRBJ2-2; no reliable D call. The TCR comes from a human donor who had recovered from COVID-19. For the CDR3, the DNA is TGTGCCAGCAGCCCAGACCAGGCCATGTCCGAGGAGCTGTTTTTT. This encodes CASSPDQAMSEELFF.